This is a list of T cell receptor beta chains from one sample in a study of response to subunit inactivated influenza vaccine. TCRdb reanalysed the RT-PCR reads using MiXCR and keeps one entry per CDR3 protein. In the table there are 500,000 to 600,000 distinct CDR3 sequences, 6.5% to 8% of which are singletons. Sequencing was performed on PBMCs from blood, taken less than 25 months after vaccination. The source is a man aged 45 to 75 who received an inactivated influenza vaccine. Each CDR3 is given with its conserved first and last residue. D genes are given only for firm matches. A clone size is listed for some rows: how often the clone was seen (once, few, many), or a class if it is expanded.

D gene	clone size	J gene	V gene	CDR3 protein	CDR3 DNA
TRBD1	.	TRBJ2-5	TRBV5-1	CASSHGQGQETQYF	TGCGCCAGCAGCCACGGACAGGGACAAGAGACCCAGTACTTC
.	.	TRBJ1-1	TRBV5-5	CASIQRGINTEAFF	TGTGCCAGCATCCAAAGAGGGATCAACACTGAAGCTTTCTTT
.	.	TRBJ2-5	TRBV12-3/TRBV12-4	CASSFSVRTAQETQYF	TGTGCCAGCAGTTTCTCGGTGAGGACAGCTCAAGAGACCCAGTACTTC
.	many	TRBJ2-2	TRBV27	CASSRAGTDGELFF	TGTGCCAGCAGTCGGGCAGGGACTGACGGGGAGCTGTTTTTT
.	.	TRBJ2-1	TRBV20-1	CSARELAMYNEQFF	TGCAGTGCTAGAGAGCTAGCGATGTACAATGAGCAGTTCTTC
TRBD1	many	TRBJ2-7	TRBV12-3/TRBV12-4	CASSWDSGEQYF	TGTGCCAGCAGCTGGGACAGCGGCGAGCAGTACTTC
.	few	TRBJ2-3	TRBV5-7	CASSLEMQGSTDTQYF	TGTGCCAGCAGCTTGGAAATGCAGGGTAGCACAGATACGCAGTATTTT
TRBD2	.	TRBJ2-1	TRBV29-1	CSVRGTSGSLDEQFF	TGCAGCGTGAGGGGGACTAGCGGGAGTTTGGATGAGCAGTTCTTC
.	few	TRBJ1-5	TRBV28	CASSLGGAIYSYQPQHF	TGTGCCAGCAGTTTGGGAGGAGCCATCTATTCTTATCAGCCCCAGCATTTT
.	.	TRBJ2-6	TRBV12-3/TRBV12-4	CASSSRVGANVLTF	TGTGCCAGCAGTTCCAGGGTAGGGGCCAACGTCCTGACTTTC
.	few	TRBJ1-5	TRBV20-1	CSARGIRDLGQPQHF	TGCAGTGCTAGAGGAATCAGGGATTTGGGTCAGCCCCAGCATTTT